This TCR beta chain is drawn from a study of blood T cell repertoires in COVID-19. Study details: Sources were T cells, B-cell-depleted T cells, or PBMCs; the material itself was cDNA or gDNA.

Methods used by the authors: Using reference gene primer amplification, nucleated cell counts were estimated. Produced via immunoSEQ multiplex PCR; TCRdb's table is partial and in-frame only. D and trimming come from the DNA, and the V and J calls and clone size come from that table. This table holds about 410,000 clones, about 91% found once. CDR1 is LNHDA and CDR2 is SQIVND in the germline V gene (reference sequence). V dropped 3 bases and J dropped 4; count of bases not matched to a gene: 6. The CDR3 sequence is 15 residues long. The material sequenced was peripheral blood. The chain uses TRBV19 and TRBJ2-3; 8 bases map to TRBD2. The sequence came from a woman between 35 and 50 years old with COVID-19, enrolled during active disease. For the CDR3, the DNA is TGTGCCAGTAGTATGGGAGCGGGAGTGGCAGATACGCAGTATTTT. Translation gives CASSMGAGVADTQYF.